This TCR beta chain was sequenced during a study of identical twins. Template switching, a step in the protocol, added a universal primer site, and cDNA carried unique molecular identifiers. TCRdb reanalysed the 5' RACE reads using MiXCR and keeps one entry per CDR3 protein. This sample has hundreds of thousands of distinct CDR3 sequences, with roughly 18% found just once. V lost 4 bases and J lost 7; bases outside the gene matches: 6. The CDR3 runs to 16 residues. Germline V CDR1 and CDR2: LGHDT, YNNKEL (reference sequence). This clonotype showed up just a few times. The data were also submitted as part of a second study, on T cells expressing NK-cell markers. That paper notes: These clonotypes, the leaders elsewhere, also led the CD3+CD56-NKG2C+ fraction in a handful of donors.

This TCR derives from a woman in her late teens or twenties in good health. The rearrangement joins TRBV3-1 to TRBJ2-1, with TRBD2 matching over 14 bases. What was sequenced was PBMCs. The CDR3 region is CASSPTTSGRVNEQFF. Here the CDR3 DNA reads TGTGCCAGCAGCCCGACGACTAGCGGGAGGGTAAATGAGCAGTTCTTC.